Listed below are T cell receptor beta chains from one sample, sequenced in a study of blood T cell repertoires in COVID-19. The assay was immunoSEQ multiplex PCR, and TCRdb's table has in-frame clones only and misses some. Here the sample spans around 270,000 clones, about 87% being singletons. Sequenced: peripheral blood. All receptors come from a man aged 55 to 70 who had recovered from COVID-19. The CDR3 runs from the conserved cysteine through the conserved F or W. A D gene is named only where the DNA matches it firmly. A row's size may be missing; if present it is once, few, many or a size class.

cdr3_aa,cdr3_nt,d_call,clone_size,v_call,cdr3_length,j_call
CASSLTGDGNTIYF,TGTGCCAGCTCATTGACAGGAGACGGAAACACCATATATTTT,-,few,TRBV18,14,TRBJ1-3
CASSPGQASDTQYF,TGTGCCAGCAGTCCGGGACAGGCGTCGGATACGCAGTATTTT,TRBD1,-,TRBV6-6,14,TRBJ2-3
CASSVAGDGQPQHF,TGTGCCAGCAGCGTAGCAGGGGACGGCCAGCCCCAGCATTTT,-,-,TRBV9,14,TRBJ1-5
CASSFSRGSYNEQFF,TGTGCCAGCAGCTTCAGCCGGGGCTCCTACAATGAGCAGTTCTTC,-,-,TRBV5-5,15,TRBJ2-1
CASSPGPGGLYEQFF,TGTGCCAGCAGCCCAGGGCCGGGGGGGCTCTATGAGCAGTTCTTC,TRBD2,-,TRBV11-2,15,TRBJ2-1
CASSNAPPGQGRRKANYGYTF,TGTGCCAGCAGCAATGCTCCCCCGGGACAGGGAAGGAGGAAGGCTAACTATGGCTACACCTTC,-,-,TRBV21-1,21,TRBJ1-2
CASSLGAASGNTIYF,TGTGCCAGCAGCTTAGGAGCCGCCTCTGGAAACACCATATATTTT,-,-,TRBV13,15,TRBJ1-3
CASSLGRDGYTF,TGTGCCAGCAGCTTAGGCAGGGATGGCTACACCTTC,-,-,TRBV7-2,12,TRBJ1-2
CASSLPGLAGGPYEQFF,TGTGCCAGCAGCTTACCAGGACTAGCGGGGGGGCCATATGAGCAGTTCTTC,TRBD2,few,TRBV7-9,17,TRBJ2-1
CASRALGGERDTQYF,TGTGCCAGCAGAGCCCTCGGGGGAGAGAGAGATACGCAGTATTTT,-,-,TRBV6-5,15,TRBJ2-3
CASSVGGRGTEAFF,TGTGCCAGCAGCGTAGGGGGGAGGGGCACTGAAGCTTTCTTT,-,-,TRBV9,14,TRBJ1-1
CASSFSGSGNTIYF,TGTGCCAGCAGCTTCTCCGGGTCTGGAAACACCATATATTTT,-,-,TRBV5-6,14,TRBJ1-3
CASSVDGRGNDGYTF,TGTGCCAGCAGCGTAGATGGCAGGGGAAATGACGGCTACACCTTC,-,once,TRBV9,15,TRBJ1-2
CASSLAGTGKYGYTF,TGTGCCAGCAGCTTAGCAGGGACAGGGAAGTATGGCTACACCTTC,TRBD1,-,TRBV7-8,15,TRBJ1-2
CASSPGQGVGTGELFF,TGTGCCAGCAGCCCGGGACAGGGTGTCGGCACCGGGGAGCTGTTTTTT,TRBD1,-,TRBV14,16,TRBJ2-2
CASSIQTGRLNEKLFF,TGTGCCAGCAGCATTCAGACGGGGAGACTTAATGAAAAACTGTTTTTT,-,-,TRBV3-1/TRBV3-2,16,TRBJ1-4
CASTEGLAGGLIVSEQFF,TGTGCCAGCACTGAAGGACTAGCGGGGGGGCTTATCGTGAGTGAGCAGTTCTTC,-,-,TRBV21-1,18,TRBJ2-1
CASSSRVWDSPLHF,TGTGCCAGCAGCTCCAGGGTTTGGGATTCACCCCTCCACTTT,-,-,TRBV9,14,TRBJ1-6